The 25 T cell receptor beta chains below come from one sample, sequenced in a study of blood T cell repertoires in COVID-19. Here immunoSEQ multiplex PCR was the method, and the copy in TCRdb shows in-frame clones only, minus some. Here the sample spans around 75,000 clones, 85% to 90% being singletons. The sequenced sample was peripheral blood. The receptors stem from a human donor in a cohort sampled during active COVID-19.

The rearrangement links TRBV5-1 to TRBJ2-7; the match to TRBD1 covers 7 bases. Germline-derived CDR1 and CDR2 are SGHRS and YFSETQ. With 1 base clipped from V and 2 bases from J, the junction kept 3 bases outside the gene matches. The CDR3 covers 14 residues. The CDR3 DNA reads TGCGCCAGCAGCTTGACAGGGGAAGCCTACGAGCAGTACTTC. It encodes CASSLTGEAYEQYF.

The chain uses TRBV2 and TRBJ1-1; maybe TRBD1 (6 bases). From germline, CDR1 is SNHLY and CDR2 FYNNEI. This CDR3 spans 13 amino acids. Trimming removed 6 bases from V and 1 base from J, with 9 bases in between. Written as DNA, the CDR3 is TGTGCCAGCAGGCAGGGGTGGAACACTGAAGCTTTCTTT. Protein product: CASRQGWNTEAFF.

The chain has TRBV24-1 and TRBJ1-2; D is unresolved. The CDR3 runs 12 residues. Germline CDR1 reads KGHDR; CDR2 reads SFDVKD. Trimming removed 3 bases at V and 4 bases at J, with 5 bases between. The DNA of the CDR3 is TGTGCCACCAGTGATCAGGCCTATGGCTACACCTTC. Translation: CATSDQAYGYTF.

This sequence joins TRBV10-3 and TRBJ2-7; unclear D gene. V was clipped by 3 bases and J by 0 bases, with 12 bases between them. Germline V gene lookup returns CDR1 ENHRY and CDR2 SYGVKD. This CDR3 has 15 amino acids. CDR3 amino acids: CAISEAQKTSYEQYF. CDR3 in DNA: TGTGCCATCAGTGAAGCGCAGAAAACCTCCTACGAGCAGTACTTC.

The V and J genes are TRBV6-2 or TRBV6-3 and TRBJ1-5; the match to TRBD1 covers 7 bases. The ends lost 6 bases at V and 7 bases at J; junction bases unmatched: 6. Germline V gene data show CDR1 as MNHEY and CDR2 as SVGEGT. There are 13 residues in the CDR3. The CDR3: CASSDRVPQPQHF. The CDR3, as DNA: TGTGCCAGCAGCGACAGGGTTCCCCAGCCCCAGCATTTT.

The gene calls are TRBV19 and TRBJ1-5; the match to TRBD1 covers 8 bases. The CDR3 runs 16 residues. Germline lookup yields CDR1 LNHDA and CDR2 SQIVND (reference sequence). V lost 4 bases to trimming and J lost 2 bases; unmatched junction nucleotides: 7. This chain's CDR3 is CASSTQGALGNQPQHF. The DNA of the CDR3 is TGTGCCAGTAGTACGCAGGGGGCGCTTGGCAATCAGCCCCAGCATTTT.

V gene TRBV28 combines with J gene TRBJ2-7; TRBD1 matches at 7 bases. From germline, CDR1 is MDHEN and CDR2 SYDVKM. J was trimmed by 2 bases and V by 5 bases; bases with no gene match: 9. This CDR3 is built from 15 residues. The CDR3 nucleotides read TGTGCCAGCAGTATTATACAGGGGTCCCCCTACGAGCAGTACTTC. It is translated as CASSIIQGSPYEQYF. The full variable domain, rest sourced from reference TRBV28 and TRBJ2-7, is DVKVTQSSRYLVKRTGEKVFLECVQDMDHENMFWYRQDPGLGLRLIYFSYDVKMKEKGDIPEGYSVSREKKERFSLILESASTNQTSMYLCASSIIQGSPYEQYFGPGTRLTVT.

The rearrangement links TRBV5-1 to TRBJ2-1; TRBD2 aligns across 9 bases. Germline V CDR1 and CDR2: SGHRS, YFSETQ. The ends lost 0 bases at V and 10 bases at J; junction bases unmatched: 14. CDR3 length equals 17 residues. The DNA of the CDR3 is TGCGCCAGCAGCTTGGTTGCGGGGACTAGCCTCCTCGGGGAGCAGTTCTTC. The encoded protein is CASSLVAGTSLLGEQFF.

This clone was picked up a small number of times. The chain links TRBV4-3 to TRBJ1-1, with D perhaps matching TRBD1 (5 bases). CDR3 length: 18 residues. In germline, CDR1 is LGHNA, CDR2 YSLEER. V was pared by 0 bases and J by 5 bases, with 22 bases between. The DNA of the CDR3 is TGCGCCAGCAGCCAAGATGAGACAGCCTCCCGCGTGTGGACTGAAGCTTTCTTT. The encoded protein is CASSQDETASRVWTEAFF.

V is TRBV7-9 and J is TRBJ1-5; D is unresolved. The CDR3 contains 14 residues. Germline V gene lookup returns CDR1 SEHNR and CDR2 FQNEAQ (reference sequence). The V and J ends lost 0 bases and 11 bases respectively, with 14 bases between them. CDR3 protein: CASSLASGGSAQHF. The CDR3 DNA sequence: TGTGCCAGCAGCTTAGCTTCAGGTGGTTCGGCCCAGCATTTT.

The J gene is TRBJ2-2, the V gene TRBV28; 8 positions agree with TRBD2. The V gene's germline CDR1 is MDHEN and CDR2 SYDVKM. J gave up 4 bases and V 1 base, and 2 bases lay outside the gene matches. This CDR3 has 15 residues. In nucleotides, the CDR3 is TGTGCCAGCAGTTTATCCCTAGCGGGCACCGGGGAGCTGTTTTTT. Translating it yields CASSLSLAGTGELFF.

The chain links TRBV30 to TRBJ2-7; D is undetermined. With 1 base removed from V and 3 bases from J, the gap between germline ends came to 16 bases. Germline CDR1 is GTSNPN and CDR2 is SVGIG (reference sequence). This CDR3 is 15 amino acids long. The CDR3 is CAWSGGSLGFYEQYF. CDR3 bases: TGTGCCTGGAGTGGAGGCTCACTGGGTTTCTACGAGCAGTACTTC.

The CDR3 DNA follows: TGTGCCAGCAGCATCTTGGACAGAGAGACCCAGTACTTC. Protein sequence: CASSILDRETQYF. This chain connects TRBV9 to TRBJ2-5; TRBD1 might be the D (6 bases). The CDR3 has 13 amino acids. Germline V CDR1 and CDR2: SGDLS, YYNGEE. Trimming pared 4 bases from V and 4 bases from J, leaving 11 bases between.

This clone showed up just a few times. The chain employs TRBV18 and TRBJ1-2, with a weak D call TRBD1 (6 bases). Per the germline V gene, CDR1 is KGHSH and CDR2 is LQKENI. Trimming pared 0 bases from V and 4 bases from J, leaving 6 bases between. The length of the CDR3 is 13 residues. CDR3 loop: CASSPPGGYGYTF. DNA for the CDR3: TGTGCCAGCTCACCACCAGGGGGCTATGGCTACACCTTC.

V usage is TRBV5-1 and J usage is TRBJ2-3; tentatively, D is TRBD2 (5 bases). The CDR3 spans 15 residues. V lost 1 base, J lost 3 bases, and 12 bases lay in between. CDR1 SGHRS and CDR2 YFSETQ come from the germline V gene. CDR3 nucleotides: TGCGCCAGCAGCTTGTCGAGCGGACGTACAGATACGCAGTATTTT. The encoded protein is CASSLSSGRTDTQYF. The full variable domain, in which reference TRBV5-1 and TRBJ2-3 provide the parts outside the CDR3, is KAGVTQTPRYLIKTRGQQVTLSCSPISGHRSVSWYQQTPGQGLQFLFEYFSETQRNKGNFPGRFSGRQFSNSRSEMNVSTLELGDSALYLCASSLSSGRTDTQYFGPGTRLTVL.

This chain links TRBV6-5 with TRBJ2-2; 9 bases fit TRBD2. CDR3 size: 15 residues. Looked up from germline, CDR1 is MNHEY and CDR2 is SVGAGI. Trimming removed 10 bases from V and 2 bases from J; junction bases left unmatched: 8. For the CDR3, the DNA is TGTGCCACTTCTAGCGGGACACTCAACACCGGGGAGCTGTTTTTT. Protein: CATSSGTLNTGELFF.

In its sample, this clone was seen a few times. The chain combines TRBV5-1 with TRBJ2-7; 11 bases map to TRBD1. The CDR3 sequence is 14 residues long. CDR1 and CDR2 (germline): SGHRS, YFSETQ. V trimming: 3 bases; J trimming: 4 bases; junction bases outside the gene matches: 3. The CDR3 region has the DNA TGCGCCAGCAGCTCCGGGACAGGGGGGTACGAGCAGTACTTC. Protein sequence: CASSSGTGGYEQYF.

Points on this clone: The sample carries other DNA sequences with the same CDR3. The J gene is TRBJ1-2, the V gene TRBV6-2 or TRBV6-3, with D perhaps matching TRBD1 (6 bases). CDR1 and CDR2 (germline): MNHEY, SVGEGT. Deletions cut 6 bases from V and 8 bases from J, with 16 bases between. This CDR3 contains 13 residues. CDR3: CASSPQGIQGYTF. In DNA, the CDR3 is TGTGCCAGCAGCCCGCAGGGGATTCAGGGCTACACCTTC.

This chain connects TRBV28 to TRBJ2-3; D is possibly TRBD1 (5 bases). Per germline, CDR1 MDHEN and CDR2 SYDVKM. The CDR3 is made up of 12 amino acids. V was pared by 3 bases and J by 6 bases, with 7 bases between. The CDR3 DNA follows: TGTGCCAGCAGTTTCTACAGGGATACGCAGTATTTT. Translated, it gives CASSFYRDTQYF.

The chain uses TRBV2 and TRBJ1-1; possible D gene TRBD1, 6 bases. The ends were cut back, 6 bases at V and 1 base at J, with 12 bases in the middle. CDR1 and CDR2 (germline): SNHLY, FYNNEI. The CDR3 length is 14 residues. The CDR3 coding sequence is TGTGCCAGCAGGCCGTCGACAGGGAACACTGAAGCTTTCTTT. Amino acids: CASRPSTGNTEAFF.

The J gene is TRBJ2-1, the V gene TRBV2; D is uncertain. Trimming took off 6 bases at V and 8 bases at J, with 11 bases between the two ends. CDR1 and CDR2 from the germline V gene are SNHLY and FYNNEI. There are 12 residues in the CDR3. CDR3 residues: CASRGYGHEQFF. As DNA, the CDR3 is TGTGCCAGCAGGGGCTATGGCCATGAGCAGTTCTTC.

V is TRBV6-5 and J is TRBJ2-2, with 10 positions matching TRBD1. The CDR3 runs 15 residues. Germline CDR1 reads MNHEY; CDR2 reads SVGAGI. Germline trimming cut 9 bases from V and 5 bases from J; bases unmatched to any gene: 9. The DNA of the CDR3 is TGTGCCAGTGACCCGGGACAGGGGTTGACCGGGGAGCTGTTTTTT. It encodes CASDPGQGLTGELFF.

This clone was counted once. The chain couples TRBV12-3 or TRBV12-4 to TRBJ1-1; D uncertain. V was pared by 7 bases and J by 4 bases, with 13 bases between. CDR3 length: 13 residues. CDR3 coding DNA: TGTGCCAGCACCTATGCTCGTAGCACTGAAGCTTTCTTT. The encoded protein is CASTYARSTEAFF.

The chain carries TRBV2 and TRBJ2-1, with 9 bases identical to TRBD2. Per germline, CDR1 SNHLY and CDR2 FYNNEI. V gave up 7 bases and J gave up 2 bases; unmatched junction bases: 6. There are 15 residues in the CDR3. The CDR3 here is CASTAERGAYNEQFF. CDR3 coding DNA: TGTGCCAGCACCGCCGAGCGGGGGGCCTACAATGAGCAGTTCTTC.

A single count supports this clone. This rearrangement joins TRBV7-2 to TRBJ2-1, with 9 bases lining up with TRBD2. This CDR3 region has 16 residues. The germline CDR1 and CDR2 sequences are SGHTA and FQGNSA. Trimming at V came to 4 bases and at J to 3 bases, leaving 7 bases not matched to a gene. For the CDR3, the DNA is TGTGCCAGCAGCTCACGAAGCGGGGGGAGCTACAATGAGCAGTTCTTC. This encodes CASSSRSGGSYNEQFF.